Reported below is one T cell receptor (beta chain). This record belongs to a study of T cell changes during pregnancy in multiple sclerosis. The protocol was immunoSEQ multiplex PCR, while the TCRdb copy is restricted to in-frame clones and leaves out a portion. The data contain 55,000 or so clones, 70% to 90% of them singletons. V was pared by 5 bases and J by 1 base, with 12 bases between. Germline CDR1 reads SEHNR; CDR2 reads FQNEAQ (reference sequence). The CDR3 is 14 amino acids. This TCR derives from a female donor with multiple sclerosis, enrolled in a pregnancy study. The material sequenced was CD4+ T cells from peripheral blood mononuclear cells, taken in the first trimester of pregnancy. V and J are TRBV7-9 and TRBJ2-7, with a weak D call TRBD2 (6 bases). This CDR3 reads CASSGGTDSYEQYF. For the CDR3, the DNA is TGTGCCAGCAGCGGGGGGACGGATTCCTACGAGCAGTACTTC.